This T cell receptor (beta chain) was sequenced in a study of T cells in Graves' hyperthyroidism and ophthalmopathy. Exclusion followed for patients with uncontrolled infection, other autoimmune disease, pregnancy or lactation. This CDR3 contains 12 residues. The germline V gene has CDR1 DFQATT and CDR2 SNEGSKA (reference sequence). V lost 3 bases and J 10 bases, leaving 10 bases between the germline ends. Amplification yielded TCR beta CDR3 regions, with RNA transcripts as the source. The study used the HTBI primer set for a first-round RT-PCR of the TCR CDR3. TCRdb re-analysed the multiplex PCR reads in MiXCR, keeping a single row per CDR3 protein. The data hold some 800,000 distinct CDR3 sequences, with roughly 40% observed a single time.

Sequenced material: blood. The clonotype was recovered from a young man with Graves' hyperthyroidism. The chain recombines TRBV20-1 with TRBJ1-6; the D gene is possibly TRBD1 (5 bases). Here the CDR3 DNA reads TGCAGTGCTAGTAAAGGGGACTCACCCCTCCACTTT. Translation gives CSASKGDSPLHF.